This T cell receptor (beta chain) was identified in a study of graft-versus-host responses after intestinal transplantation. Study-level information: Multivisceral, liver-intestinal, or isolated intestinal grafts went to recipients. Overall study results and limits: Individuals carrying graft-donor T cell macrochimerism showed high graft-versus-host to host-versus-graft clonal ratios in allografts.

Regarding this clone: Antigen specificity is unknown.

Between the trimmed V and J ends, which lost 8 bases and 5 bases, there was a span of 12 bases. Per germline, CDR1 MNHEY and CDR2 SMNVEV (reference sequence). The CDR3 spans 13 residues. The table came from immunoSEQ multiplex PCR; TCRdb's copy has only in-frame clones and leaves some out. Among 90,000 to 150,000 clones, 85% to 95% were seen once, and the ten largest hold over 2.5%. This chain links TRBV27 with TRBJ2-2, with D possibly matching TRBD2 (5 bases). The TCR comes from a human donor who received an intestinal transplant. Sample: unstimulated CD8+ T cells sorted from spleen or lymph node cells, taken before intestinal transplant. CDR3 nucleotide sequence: TGTGCCAGCGAGGGAAGAAGAACCGGGGAGCTGTTTTTT. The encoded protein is CASEGRRTGELFF.